The clone carrying this TCR beta chain appeared many times. What it binds is unknown. CDR3 length: 14 amino acids. The V and J ends lost 0 bases and 2 bases respectively, with 6 bases between them. Germline V gene data show CDR1 as MNHEY and CDR2 as SVGAGI. The sample originates from a study of T cell repertoires in cytomegalovirus infection. The overall study: Based on public TCR beta signatures, there were indications of CMV infection and of a matching HLA type.

One entry per CDR3 protein results from TCRdb running MiXCR on the reads. The repertoire holds hundreds of thousands of distinct CDR3 sequences, with 20% to 25% as singletons. Study observations and caveats: What dominated the ex vivo response were HLA-C-restricted CMV-specific TCR beta clonotypes. Cumulated frequencies of public TCR beta families served to identify carriers of CMV plus the relevant HLA.

What was sequenced was CD8+ T cells from PBMCs. The origin of this receptor is a human donor in good health (CMV status not recorded). Some clones in this sample may be carry-over from other donors' samples. This chain joins TRBV6-5 and TRBJ2-3, with a tentative D call TRBD1 (5 bases). The CDR3 DNA is TGTGCCAGCAGTTACTCTGGGGCCACAGATACGCAGTATTTT. It codes for CASSYSGATDTQYF.